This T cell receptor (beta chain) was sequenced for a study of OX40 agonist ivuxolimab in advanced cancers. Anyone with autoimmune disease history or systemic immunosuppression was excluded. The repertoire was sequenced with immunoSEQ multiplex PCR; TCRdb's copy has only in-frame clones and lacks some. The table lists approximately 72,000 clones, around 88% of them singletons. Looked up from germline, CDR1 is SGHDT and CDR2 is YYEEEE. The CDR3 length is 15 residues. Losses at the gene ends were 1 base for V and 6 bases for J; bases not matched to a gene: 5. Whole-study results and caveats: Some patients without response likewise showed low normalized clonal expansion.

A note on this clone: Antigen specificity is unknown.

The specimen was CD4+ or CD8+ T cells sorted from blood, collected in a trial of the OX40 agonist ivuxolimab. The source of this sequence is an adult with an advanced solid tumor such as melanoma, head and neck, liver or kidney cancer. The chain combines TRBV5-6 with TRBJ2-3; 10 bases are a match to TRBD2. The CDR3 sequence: CASSLLAGAGDTQYF. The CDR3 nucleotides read TGTGCCAGCAGCTTGCTAGCGGGGGCGGGGGATACGCAGTATTTT. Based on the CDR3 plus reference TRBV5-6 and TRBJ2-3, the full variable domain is DAGVTQSPTHLIKTRGQQVTLRCSPKSGHDTVSWYQQALGQGPQFIFQYYEEEERQRGNFPDRFSGHQFPNYSSELNVNALLLGDSALYLCASSLLAGAGDTQYFGPGTRLTVL.